The next 17 T cell receptor beta chains were all read from a single sample in a study of blood T cells in healthy people across ages. Together with a sample-barcoded 5' primer, a J-beta primer mix was included in a second PCR lasting about 7 to 11 cycles. TCRdb re-called the 5' RACE reads through MiXCR, storing one row per CDR3 protein. The sample consists of about 1.4 million distinct CDR3 sequences, roughly 64% of them appearing once. Sequenced sample: blood. These receptors all come from a young man in good health.

V and J are TRBV20-1 and TRBJ1-4, with 8 bases fitting TRBD1. Unmatched junction bases numbered 9, after V lost 6 bases and J lost 3 bases. The CDR3 consists of 15 residues. Germline assignment: CDR1 DFQATT and CDR2 SNEGSKA (reference sequence). The CDR3 DNA follows: TGCAGTGCCACAGAACAGGGGGAACCTAATGAAAAACTGTTTTTT. Translated, it gives CSATEQGEPNEKLFF.

The CDR3 DNA follows: TGCAGTGCTAGAGATGCAACTAAAACGTACAATGAGCAGTTCTTC. It codes for CSARDATKTYNEQFF. The chain carries TRBV20-1 and TRBJ2-1; no clear D gene. This CDR3 spans 15 amino acids. V lost 0 bases to trimming and J lost 4 bases, with 13 bases between them. The germline CDR1 and CDR2 sequences are DFQATT and SNEGSKA (reference sequence).

This clonotype was detected only a few times. This CDR3 is CASSFKGTSYNEQFF. The CDR3 DNA sequence: TGTGCCAGCAGTTTCAAAGGTACTTCCTACAATGAGCAGTTCTTC. V gene TRBV6-2 or TRBV6-3 combines with J gene TRBJ2-1; D is unclear. The V gene lost 4 bases and the J gene lost 1 base, with 11 bases spanning the gap. The CDR3 length is 15 residues. Germline CDR1 reads MNHEY; CDR2 reads SVGEGT.

The chain uses TRBV27 and TRBJ2-7; D is possibly TRBD2 (6 bases). The CDR3 length is 12 residues. CDR1 MNHEY and CDR2 SMNVEV come from the germline V gene (reference sequence). Trimming cost V 9 bases and J 0 bases, with 9 bases left between them. The CDR3 coding sequence is TGTGCCAGTGCGACTAGCTCCTACGAGCAGTACTTC. It specifies CASATSSYEQYF.

In this sample, this clonotype turned up a few times. The rearrangement links TRBV6-2 or TRBV6-3 to TRBJ2-2; D unclear. Germline values: CDR1 MNHEY, CDR2 SVGEGT. CDR3 size: 17 residues. V shed 0 bases and J shed 0 bases, with 11 bases lying between them. The CDR3 is CASSYSNKFANTGELFF. The CDR3 DNA follows: TGTGCCAGCAGTTACTCGAACAAGTTCGCGAACACCGGGGAGCTGTTTTTT.

The CDR3 DNA is TGTGCCACCAGTGATTTGGGACTAGGCTCAGAGACCCAGTACTTC. As protein: CATSDLGLGSETQYF. The chain combines TRBV24-1 with TRBJ2-5; 7 nucleotides match TRBD2. The V gene's germline CDR1 is KGHDR and CDR2 SFDVKD. The V segment lost 0 bases and the J segment 4 bases; nucleotides outside the gene matches: 4. The CDR3 is made up of 15 amino acids.

The chain joins TRBV25-1 to TRBJ2-2, with 7 bases aligning to TRBD2. Germline assignment: CDR1 MGHDK and CDR2 SYGVNS. Trimming cost V 3 bases and J 5 bases; bases outside gene matches: 9. CDR3 size: 16 residues. The CDR3 sequence is CASSEGGGVDTGELFF. The CDR3 nucleotides read TGTGCCAGCAGTGAGGGGGGGGGAGTTGATACCGGGGAGCTGTTTTTT. The full variable domain, completed using reference TRBV25-1 and TRBJ2-2, is EADIYQTPRYLVIGTGKKITLECSQTMGHDKMYWYQQDPGMELHLIHYSYGVNSTEKGDLSSESTVSRIRTEHFPLTLESARPSHTSQYLCASSEGGGVDTGELFFGEGSRLTVL.

V usage is TRBV11-2 and J usage is TRBJ2-7, with no clear D. The germline CDR1 and CDR2 sequences are SGHAT and FQNNGV. This CDR3 comprises 13 residues. Trimming took 5 bases from V and 2 from J, leaving 10 bases between them. The CDR3 DNA sequence: TGTGCCAGCAGCCCTGTTCGAGCCTACGAGCAGTACTTC. Amino acids: CASSPVRAYEQYF.

Details on this clonotype: The CDR3 ends on some other residue instead of the conserved phenylalanine or tryptophan, so this is likely a read error. The genes are TRBV7-2 and TRBJ2-7; no clear D. The CDR3 sequence is 13 residues long. Trimming stripped 5 bases from V and 3 bases from J, with 11 bases between. Germline assignment: CDR1 SGHTA and CDR2 FQGNSA. The CDR3, as DNA: TGTGCCAGCAGCCCTGACGGATTCTACGAGCAGTACTTA. Amino acids: CASSPDGFYEQYL.

DNA of the CDR3: TGTGCCATCCAAACCGACGGTAACTATGGCTACACCTTC. This translates into CAIQTDGNYGYTF. This chain uses TRBV10-3 with TRBJ1-2; D is ambiguous. The CDR3 covers 13 residues. The germline V gene encodes CDR1 ENHRY and CDR2 SYGVKD. V was cut by 8 bases and J by 1 base, with 11 bases left in between.

V and J are TRBV29-1 and TRBJ2-2; D unclear. The V end lost 3 bases, the J end lost 6 bases, and 2 bases lay between the germline ends. There are 10 residues in the CDR3. The germline V gene has CDR1 SQVTM and CDR2 ANQGSEA. The CDR3 region is CSVEAGELFF. The CDR3 DNA is TGCAGCGTTGAGGCCGGGGAGCTGTTTTTT.

The chain is built from TRBV3-1 and TRBJ2-7; TRBD1 is a possible D gene (6 bases). The J call may be incorrect, as the DNA end agrees better with TRBJ2-4. The CDR3 totals 13 residues. Germline V CDR1 and CDR2: LGHDT, YNNKEL (reference sequence). The CDR3 DNA reads as TGTGCCAGCAGTCATAACAGGGTAAACATTCAGTACTTC. The encoded protein is CASSHNRVNIQYF.

This clonotype appeared a few times. The J gene is TRBJ2-1, the V gene TRBV5-1, with TRBD1 matching over 8 bases. Germline V gene sequence: CDR1 SGHRS, CDR2 YFSETQ. The junction had 10 bases not matched to a gene; V was cut back by 0 bases and J by 2 bases. This CDR3 spans 18 amino acids. CDR3 nucleotides: TGCGCCAGCAGCTTGGACCCGCGGTGGGACAGGACCTACAATGAGCAGTTCTTC. Translating gives CASSLDPRWDRTYNEQFF.

The chain joins TRBV2 to TRBJ1-6; 7 bases map to TRBD1. Germline CDR1 and CDR2: SNHLY and FYNNEI. J was trimmed by 7 bases and V by 11 bases; bases with no gene match: 8. This CDR3 comprises 13 residues. The CDR3 DNA is TGTGCCGGCGGGGACAGCCCAAATTCACCCCTCCACTTT. The encoded protein is CAGGDSPNSPLHF.

The chain carries TRBV20-1 and TRBJ1-6, with D tentatively TRBD1 (5 bases). The germline V gene has CDR1 DFQATT and CDR2 SNEGSKA (reference sequence). V was pared by 6 bases and J by 7 bases, with 19 bases between. CDR3 length: 15 amino acids. In DNA, the CDR3 is TGCAGTGCACGGGTGGGGCCGTTGATGAATTCACCCCTCCACTTT. Encoded protein: CSARVGPLMNSPLHF.

J is TRBJ1-6 and V is TRBV21-1; TRBD1, the table's D call, was not compared with the DNA. TRBV21-1 is an annotated pseudogene. The CDR3 has 14 amino acids. The DNA for the CDR3 is TGTGCCAGCAGCAAAGATGGGGGGGATTCACCCCTCCACTTT. Its translation is CASSKDGGDSPLHF.

In its sample, this clonotype was seen a few times. This chain uses TRBV29-1 with TRBJ2-5; 7 bases agree with TRBD2. This CDR3 region has 13 residues. Germline lookup yields CDR1 SQVTM and CDR2 ANQGSEA. The trim removed 7 bases at V and 2 bases at J, leaving 7 bases unmatched. The CDR3 here is CSAIGTIQETQYF. The CDR3 DNA follows: TGCAGCGCCATTGGGACTATACAAGAGACCCAGTACTTC.